The rows below give T cell receptor beta chains drawn from one sample of a study of T cell repertoires in cytomegalovirus infection. Using its own MiXCR run on the reads, TCRdb lists one record per CDR3 protein. The sample holds roughly 700,000 distinct CDR3 sequences, 30% to 40% seen once. Their recognized antigens are unknown. The sequencing used cultured PBMCs, collected from culture after CMV antigen stimulation. The origin of the receptors is a human donor in good health (CMV status not recorded). Some clones in this sample may be carry-over from other donors' samples. Both conserved end residues are part of each CDR3. Fields, in order: V gene, D gene, clone size, J gene, CDR3 DNA, CDR3 protein. D genes are given only for firm matches. Size is omitted from some rows. Given values are once, few, many or a class for expanded clones.

TRBV20-1	TRBD1	-	TRBJ2-7	TGCAGTGCTAGAGGGACAGGGGGGTTACCCTACGAGCAGTACTTC	CSARGTGGLPYEQYF
TRBV15	-	-	TRBJ1-2	TGTGCCACCAGCAGAGGGACAGCCCCGGATCCCTGGGGCTACACCTTC	CATSRGTAPDPWGYTF
TRBV7-2	-	many	TRBJ2-6	TGTGCCAGCAGCTTAACAGGGGCCAACGTCCTGACTTTC	CASSLTGANVLTF
TRBV7-9	-	few	TRBJ2-7	TGTGCCAGCAGCTACGACAGGAGGCACGAGCAGTACTTC	CASSYDRRHEQYF
TRBV7-2	-	many	TRBJ1-5	TGTGCCAGCAGAACCTCACGGGGTCAGCCCCAGCATTTT	CASRTSRGQPQHF
TRBV7-3	TRBD1	-	TRBJ1-5	TGTGCCAGCAGCCCTCCAGGGGGAGTTTTTAAGCCCCAGCATTTT	CASSPPGGVFKPQHF
TRBV6-5	-	-	TRBJ2-1	TGTGCCGTGTGGGGGGTTAGGGATGAGCAGTTCTTC	CAVWGVRDEQFF
TRBV7-2	TRBD2	few	TRBJ2-1	TGTGCCAGCAGCTTAGCGGTTGGCGGGAGCGGGGATGAGCAGTTCTTC	CASSLAVGGSGDEQFF
TRBV7-2	TRBD2	many	TRBJ2-3	TGTGCCAGCAGTTCCATGGGGGGGTCTGGCACAGATACGCAGTATTTT	CASSSMGGSGTDTQYF
TRBV6-2/TRBV6-3	TRBD2	many	TRBJ2-1	TGTGCCAGCAGTTACGGGACTAGCGGGATAACTTCCTACAATGAGCAGTTCTTC	CASSYGTSGITSYNEQFF
TRBV18	-	-	TRBJ2-1	TGTGCCAGCTCGCCTCCTCGGGGGCGGTCCTACAATGAGCAGTTCTTC	CASSPPRGRSYNEQFF
TRBV6-5	-	-	TRBJ2-3	TGTGCCAGCAGCCCAGGGATTCTTACAGATACGCAGTATTTT	CASSPGILTDTQYF
TRBV5-5	-	few	TRBJ2-1	TGTGCCAGCAGCCTTTCAGTCCCTCATGAGCAGTTCTTC	CASSLSVPHEQFF
TRBV4-1	-	-	TRBJ2-5	TGCGCCAGCAGTCGCCGGGCCCTCCAAGAGACCCAGTACTTC	CASSRRALQETQYF
TRBV2	TRBD1	-	TRBJ1-6	TGTGCCAGCAGTACAGGGGGCATAGGTTCACCCCTCCACTTT	CASSTGGIGSPLHF
TRBV11-2	-	-	TRBJ2-7	TGTGCCAGCAGCCTCCGTACTAGCGAGCAGTACTTC	CASSLRTSEQYF
TRBV7-9	-	-	TRBJ2-3	TGTGCCAGCAGCTTCGTGCCGACCGCAGATACGCAGTATTTT	CASSFVPTADTQYF
TRBV7-4	-	few	TRBJ1-5	TGTGCCAGCAGCCGGTCGAGGGATCAGCCCCAGCATTTT	CASSRSRDQPQHF
TRBV12-3/TRBV12-4	-	many	TRBJ1-4	TGTGCCAGCAGCCCCTCCGGGACACATGAAAAACTGTTTTTT	CASSPSGTHEKLFF
TRBV18	-	-	TRBJ2-6	TGTGCCAGCTCACCACCCATAGGCTCTGGGGCCAACGTCCTGACTTTC	CASSPPIGSGANVLTF
TRBV27	TRBD2	-	TRBJ2-3	TGTGCCAGCAGTGGCCGGACTAGCGGGATAGAGACGCAGTATTTT	CASSGRTSGIETQYF
TRBV6-1	-	few	TRBJ2-7	TGTGCCAGCAGTGGGATGGTCGGGGGAGCCTCCTACGAGCAGTACTTC	CASSGMVGGASYEQYF
TRBV28	-	-	TRBJ1-2	TGTGCCAGCAGGGAGGCATCGGACGTAAGCTATGGCTACACCTTC	CASREASDVSYGYTF
TRBV7-6	-	few	TRBJ1-2	TGTGCCAGCAGCTTAAATTCGCTTGGGGGCTACACCTTC	CASSLNSLGGYTF
TRBV4-1	-	-	TRBJ2-5	TGTGCCAGCAGCCAAGCAGGCTACCGCGTGGAGACCCAGTACTTC	CASSQAGYRVETQYF
TRBV29-1	-	few	TRBJ1-1	TGCAGCGTTGTAGAGCGCTTGGGCACTGAAGCTTTCTTT	CSVVERLGTEAFF
TRBV6-1	-	few	TRBJ2-2	TGTGCCAGCAACGACGGGGGGAACACCGGGGAGCTGTTTTTT	CASNDGGNTGELFF
TRBV7-6	TRBD2	few	TRBJ2-3	TGTGCCAGCAGCTTAGGGGGGGGACCCGCTAATACGCAGTATTTT	CASSLGGGPANTQYF
TRBV4-3	-	few	TRBJ1-4	TGCGCCAGCAGCCAACCCGGAACTACTAATGAAAAACTGTTTTTT	CASSQPGTTNEKLFF
TRBV15	-	few	TRBJ2-7	TGTGCCACTTACGGGAGAGACTACGAGCAGTACTTC	CATYGRDYEQYF
TRBV6-5	-	-	TRBJ2-4	TGTGCCAGCCAGAGGGGCGGCAGCGAGAACATTCAGTACTTC	CASQRGGSENIQYF
TRBV6-5	TRBD2	-	TRBJ2-1	TGTGCCAGCAGTTACTCTAGCGGGGGGCCTTACAATGAGCAGTTCTTC	CASSYSSGGPYNEQFF
TRBV5-4	TRBD2	-	TRBJ2-3	TGTGCCAGCAGCAAGGGACTAGCGGGGCGTCGAGATACGCAGTATTTT	CASSKGLAGRRDTQYF
TRBV7-2	-	-	TRBJ1-4	TGTGCCAGCAGCTTTAGCCCAACTAATGAAAAACTGTTTTTT	CASSFSPTNEKLFF
TRBV2	-	few	TRBJ2-3	TGTGCCAGTGGGTCACTAGATACGCAGTATTTT	CASGSLDTQYF
TRBV27	-	-	TRBJ2-5	TGTGCCAGCGGCTCTCGTCAGACCCAGTACTTC	CASGSRQTQYF
TRBV12-3/TRBV12-4	TRBD1	few	TRBJ2-4	TGTGCCAGCAGCTCCATGACAGGGGGCGGGTACATTCAGTACTTC	CASSSMTGGGYIQYF
TRBV6-1	-	few	TRBJ2-7	TGTGCCAGCAGTGTAGGAGACTTCTCCTACGAGCAGTACTTC	CASSVGDFSYEQYF
TRBV15	-	-	TRBJ2-7	TGTGCCACCAGCAGAGGCCCGAACGGGCAGTACTTC	CATSRGPNGQYF
TRBV7-8	-	-	TRBJ2-1	TGTGCCAGCAGCTTTGTGTTAGGCGGGGATGAGCAGTTCTTC	CASSFVLGGDEQFF
TRBV7-9	TRBD1	-	TRBJ2-2	TGTGCCAGCACTCCCGGGACAGGGGCTGGGGAGCTGTTTTTT	CASTPGTGAGELFF
TRBV28	-	once	TRBJ2-7	TGTGCCAGCATGGGCCAGGGTCAGGGCTTCTACGAGCAGTACTTC	CASMGQGQGFYEQYF
TRBV7-2	-	few	TRBJ2-3	TGTGCCAGCAGCTCCGGGGGACTTAGCCACACAGATACGCAGTATTTT	CASSSGGLSHTDTQYF
TRBV7-2	-	many	TRBJ2-7	TGTGCCAGCAGTATTTTAGCGGCTGACTACGAGCAGTACTTC	CASSILAADYEQYF
TRBV19	-	-	TRBJ2-2	TGTGCCAGTAGTAACGGTCGCAGCCGGGACACCGGGGAGCTGTTTTTT	CASSNGRSRDTGELFF
TRBV7-4	-	-	TRBJ1-1	TGTGCCAGCAGCTTTGGGGGGGGGCTCACTGAAGCTTTCTTT	CASSFGGGLTEAFF
TRBV20-1	TRBD2	few	TRBJ2-2	TGCAGTGCTAGGGGGCACCCCCTAGCGGGAGACTTCACCGGGGAGCTGTTTTTT	CSARGHPLAGDFTGELFF